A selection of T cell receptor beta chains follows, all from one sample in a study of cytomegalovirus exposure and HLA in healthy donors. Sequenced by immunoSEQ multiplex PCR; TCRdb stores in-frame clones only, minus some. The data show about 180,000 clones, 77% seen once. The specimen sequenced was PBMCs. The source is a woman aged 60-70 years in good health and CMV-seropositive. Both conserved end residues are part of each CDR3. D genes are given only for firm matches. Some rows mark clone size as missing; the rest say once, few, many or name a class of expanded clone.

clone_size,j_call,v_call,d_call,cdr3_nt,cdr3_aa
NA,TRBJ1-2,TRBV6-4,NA,TGTGCCAGCAGTCCGGGACTGGGTCTCTATGGCTACACCTTC,CASSPGLGLYGYTF
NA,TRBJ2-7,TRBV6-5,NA,TGTGCCAGCAGTTACTCAGCGGTCGGCCACCCTACGCAGCAGTACTTC,CASSYSAVGHPTQQYF
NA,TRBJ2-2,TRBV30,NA,TGTGCCTGGAGTGACTTGAGGAGGCAAAGGGAGCTGTTTTTT,CAWSDLRRQRELFF
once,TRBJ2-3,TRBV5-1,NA,TGCGCCAGCAGCTTGGCGGAGTCCACAGATACGCAGTATTTT,CASSLAESTDTQYF
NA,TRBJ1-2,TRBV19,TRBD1,TGTGCCAGTAGGACAGGGGAATTTCAGCATGGCTACACCTTC,CASRTGEFQHGYTF
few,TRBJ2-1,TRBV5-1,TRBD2,TGCGCCAGCAGCAGACTAGCGGGAACGCTCAATGAGCAGTTCTTC,CASSRLAGTLNEQFF
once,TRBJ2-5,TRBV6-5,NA,TGTGCCAGCAGTTACTCGTGGCTAAGGGGGGAGACCCAGTACTTC,CASSYSWLRGETQYF
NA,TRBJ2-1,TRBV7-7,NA,TGTGCCAGCAGCTTAGATTCCGGGGGATCCTACAATGAGCAGTTCTTC,CASSLDSGGSYNEQFF
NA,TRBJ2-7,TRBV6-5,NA,TGTGCCAGCAGTTACGCAGGGGGGATCTACGAGCAGTACTTC,CASSYAGGIYEQYF
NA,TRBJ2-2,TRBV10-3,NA,TGTGCCATCAGTGAAAGGAGGGGGGGCGACACCGGGGAGCTGTTTTTT,CAISERRGGDTGELFF
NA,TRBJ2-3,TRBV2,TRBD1,TGTGCCAGCAGACGGGGACAGAGCACAGATACGCAGTATTTT,CASRRGQSTDTQYF
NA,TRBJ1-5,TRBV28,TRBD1,TGTGCCAGCAGTTCCGAGACAGGGGGCTTAGGTCAGCCCCAGCATTTT,CASSSETGGLGQPQHF
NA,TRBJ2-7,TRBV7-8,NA,TGTGCCAGCAGCTTAGGACGTGGGGGACACTACGAGCAGTACTTC,CASSLGRGGHYEQYF
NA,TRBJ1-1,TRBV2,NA,TGTGCCAGCAGTGAAGGGAGGCCTGAAGCTTTCTTT,CASSEGRPEAFF
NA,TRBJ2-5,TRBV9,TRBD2,TGTGCCAGCAGCGTGGGTGGACTAGCGGGGGGGAAAGAGACCCAGTACTTC,CASSVGGLAGGKETQYF
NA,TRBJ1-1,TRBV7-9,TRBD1,TGTGCCAGCGGGAGGACAGGGCGCAACACTGAAGCTTTCTTT,CASGRTGRNTEAFF
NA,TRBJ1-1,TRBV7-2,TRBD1,TGTGCCAGCAGCTTAGCTGGGACAGGGGTCACTGAAGCTTTCTTT,CASSLAGTGVTEAFF
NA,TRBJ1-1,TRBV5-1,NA,TGCGCCAGCAGCTTGGAGGGGGGGGTATACACTGAAGCTTTCTTT,CASSLEGGVYTEAFF
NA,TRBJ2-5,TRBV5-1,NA,TGCGCCAGCAGTTCCAGGGCTATCGAGACCCAGTACTTC,CASSSRAIETQYF
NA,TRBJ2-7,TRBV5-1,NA,TGCGCCAGCAGGGCCGGGAGCTCCTACGAGCAGTACTTC,CASRAGSSYEQYF
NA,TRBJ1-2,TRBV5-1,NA,TGCGCCAGCAGCAGCGCAAAGGACAGTTATAACTATGGCTACACCTTC,CASSSAKDSYNYGYTF
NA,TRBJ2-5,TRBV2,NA,TGTGCCAGCAGTTACGGGGGACGATACCAAGAGACCCAGTACTTC,CASSYGGRYQETQYF
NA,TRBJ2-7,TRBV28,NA,TGTGCCAGCAGTCAATCAATTTTTGGCAATGAGCAGTACTTC,CASSQSIFGNEQYF
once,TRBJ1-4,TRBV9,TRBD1,TGTGCCAGCAGCGTAGAGGGCAGGGGGCTTAATGAAAAACTGTTTTTT,CASSVEGRGLNEKLFF
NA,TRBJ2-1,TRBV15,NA,TGTGCCACCAGCAGAGAGGCGGGACCGGGTGAGCAGTTCTTC,CATSREAGPGEQFF
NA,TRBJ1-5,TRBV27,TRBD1,TGTGCCAGCATCCACAGGGGGTTCAATCAGCCCCAGCATTTT,CASIHRGFNQPQHF
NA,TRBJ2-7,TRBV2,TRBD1,TGTGCCAGCAGTCTTTTACCGCAGGGGGCGTACGAGCAGTACTTC,CASSLLPQGAYEQYF
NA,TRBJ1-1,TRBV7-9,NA,TGTTCCAGCAGCTATCCCGACGGGAAACACACTGAAGCTTTCTTT,CSSSYPDGKHTEAFF
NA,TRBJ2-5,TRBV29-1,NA,TGCAGCGTTGAACGGACAGAACAAGAGACCCAGTACTTC,CSVERTEQETQYF
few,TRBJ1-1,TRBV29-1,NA,TGCAGCGCAAAAGACGGGATCGGGGACACTGAAGCTTTCTTT,CSAKDGIGDTEAFF
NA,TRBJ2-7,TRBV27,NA,TGTGCCAGCAGTTCATATCGCGGTACCGACGAGCAGTACTTC,CASSSYRGTDEQYF
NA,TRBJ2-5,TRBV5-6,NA,TGTGCCAGCAGCTTCTTGACAGGCCAAGAGACCCAGTACTTC,CASSFLTGQETQYF
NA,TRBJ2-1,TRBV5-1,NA,TGCGCCAGCAGCTACTCAAGCGGCCATGAGCAGTTCTTC,CASSYSSGHEQFF
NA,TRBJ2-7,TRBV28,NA,TGTGCCAGCAGACAACAGGACGAGCAGTACTTC,CASRQQDEQYF
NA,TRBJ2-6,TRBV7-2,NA,TGTGCCAGCAGCTTAGTTGACTCTGGGGCCAACGGCCTGACTTTC,CASSLVDSGANGLTF
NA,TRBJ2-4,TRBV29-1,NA,TGCAGCGTTGAGGTGGCAGAAAACAGTCAGTACTTC,CSVEVAENSQYF